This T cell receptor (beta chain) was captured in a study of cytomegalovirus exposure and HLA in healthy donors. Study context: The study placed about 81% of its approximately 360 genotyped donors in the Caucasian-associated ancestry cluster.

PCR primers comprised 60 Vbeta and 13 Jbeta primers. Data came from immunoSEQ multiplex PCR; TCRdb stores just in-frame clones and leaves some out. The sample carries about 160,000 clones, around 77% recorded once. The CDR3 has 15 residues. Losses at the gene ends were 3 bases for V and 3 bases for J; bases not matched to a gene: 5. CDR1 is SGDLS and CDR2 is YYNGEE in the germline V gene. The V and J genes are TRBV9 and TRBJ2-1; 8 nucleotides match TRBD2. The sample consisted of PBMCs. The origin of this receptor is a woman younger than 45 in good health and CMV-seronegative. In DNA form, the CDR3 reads TGTGCCAGCAGCGCCGGGGGGGGTAACTACAATGAGCAGTTCTTC. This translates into CASSAGGGNYNEQFF. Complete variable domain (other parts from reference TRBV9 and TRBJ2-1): DSGVTQTPKHLITATGQRVTLRCSPRSGDLSVYWYQQSLDQGLQFLIQYYNGEERAKGNILERFSAQQFPDLHSELNLSSLELGDSALYFCASSAGGGNYNEQFFGPGTRLTVL.